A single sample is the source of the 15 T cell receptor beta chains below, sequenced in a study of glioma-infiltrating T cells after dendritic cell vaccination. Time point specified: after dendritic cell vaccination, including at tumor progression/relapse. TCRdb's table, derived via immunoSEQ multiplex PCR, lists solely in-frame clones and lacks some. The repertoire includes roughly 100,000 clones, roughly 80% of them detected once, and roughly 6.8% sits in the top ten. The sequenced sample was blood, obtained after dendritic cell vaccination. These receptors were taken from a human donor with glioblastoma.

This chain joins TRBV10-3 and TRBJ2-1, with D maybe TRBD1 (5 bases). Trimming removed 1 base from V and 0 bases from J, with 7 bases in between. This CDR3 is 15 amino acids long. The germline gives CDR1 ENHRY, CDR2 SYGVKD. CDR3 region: CAISEWGSSYNEQFF. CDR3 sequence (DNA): TGTGCCATCAGTGAGTGGGGCAGCTCCTACAATGAGCAGTTCTTC.

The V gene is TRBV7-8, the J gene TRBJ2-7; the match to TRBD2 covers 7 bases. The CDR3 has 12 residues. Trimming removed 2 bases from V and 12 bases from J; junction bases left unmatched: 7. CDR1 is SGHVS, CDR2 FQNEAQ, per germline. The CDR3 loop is CASSLSRGNAYF. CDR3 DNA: TGTGCCAGCAGCTTATCGCGGGGGAACGCGTACTTC.

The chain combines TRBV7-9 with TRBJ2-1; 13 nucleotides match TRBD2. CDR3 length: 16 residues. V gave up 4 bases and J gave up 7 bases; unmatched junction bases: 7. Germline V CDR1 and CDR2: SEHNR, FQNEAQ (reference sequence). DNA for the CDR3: TGTGCCAGCAGCTCAAGACTAGCGGGGGGTGGAAATGAGCAGTTCTTC. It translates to CASSSRLAGGGNEQFF. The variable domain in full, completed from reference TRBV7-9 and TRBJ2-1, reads DTGVSQNPRHKITKRGQNVTFRCDPISEHNRLYWYRQTLGQGPEFLTYFQNEAQLEKSRLLSDRFSAERPKGSFSTLEIQRTEQGDSAMYLCASSSRLAGGGNEQFFGPGTRLTVL.

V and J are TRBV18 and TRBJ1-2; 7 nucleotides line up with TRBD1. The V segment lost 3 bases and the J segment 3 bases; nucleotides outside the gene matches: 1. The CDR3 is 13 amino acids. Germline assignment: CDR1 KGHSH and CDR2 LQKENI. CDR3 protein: CASSPGTDYGYTF. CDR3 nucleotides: TGTGCCAGCTCACCCGGGACAGACTATGGCTACACCTTC.

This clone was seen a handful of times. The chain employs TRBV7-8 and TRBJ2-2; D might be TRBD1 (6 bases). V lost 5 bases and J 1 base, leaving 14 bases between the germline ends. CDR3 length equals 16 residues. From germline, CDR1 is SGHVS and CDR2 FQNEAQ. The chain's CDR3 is CASSIPRGMNTGELFF. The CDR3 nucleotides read TGTGCCAGCAGCATACCCAGGGGTATGAACACCGGGGAGCTGTTTTTT. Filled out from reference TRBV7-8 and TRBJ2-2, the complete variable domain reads GAGVSQSPRYKVAKRGQDVALRCDPISGHVSLFWYQQALGQGPEFLTYFQNEAQLDKSGLPSDRFFAERPEGSVSTLKIQRTQQEDSAVYLCASSIPRGMNTGELFFGEGSRLTVL.

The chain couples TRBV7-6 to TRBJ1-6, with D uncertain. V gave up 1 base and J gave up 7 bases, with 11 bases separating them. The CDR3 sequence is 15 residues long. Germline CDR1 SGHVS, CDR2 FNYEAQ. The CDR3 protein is CASSLGLGSNSPLHF. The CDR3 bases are TGTGCCAGCAGCTTAGGTCTAGGGAGCAATTCACCCCTCCACTTT.

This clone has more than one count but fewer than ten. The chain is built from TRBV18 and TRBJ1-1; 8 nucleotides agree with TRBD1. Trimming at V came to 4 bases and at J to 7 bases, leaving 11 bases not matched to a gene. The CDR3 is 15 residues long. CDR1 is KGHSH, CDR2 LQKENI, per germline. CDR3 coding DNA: TGTGCCAGCTCACGGGATGGGGCAGGGGGCAATGAAGCTTTCTTT. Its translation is CASSRDGAGGNEAFF.

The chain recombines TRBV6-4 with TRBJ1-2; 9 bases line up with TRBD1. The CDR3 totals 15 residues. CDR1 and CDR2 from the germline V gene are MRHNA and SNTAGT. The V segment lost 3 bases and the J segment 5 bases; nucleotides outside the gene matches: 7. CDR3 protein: CASSEESGTGYGYTF. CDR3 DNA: TGTGCCAGCAGTGAGGAATCCGGGACAGGGTATGGCTACACCTTC.

The CDR3 loop reads CASRRGATDTQYF. CDR3 coding DNA: TGTGCCAGCAGACGGGGGGCCACAGATACGCAGTATTTT. This sequence joins TRBV6-1 and TRBJ2-3; a weak D match, TRBD2 (7 bases). CDR1 and CDR2 from the germline V gene are MNHNS and SASEGT. CDR3 length equals 13 residues. Trimming stripped 6 bases from V and 2 bases from J, with 9 bases between.

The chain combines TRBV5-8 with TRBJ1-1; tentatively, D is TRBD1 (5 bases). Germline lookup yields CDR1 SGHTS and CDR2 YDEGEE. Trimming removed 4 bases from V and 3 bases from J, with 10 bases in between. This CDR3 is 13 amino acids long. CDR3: CASSKGVDTEAFF. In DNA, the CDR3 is TGTGCCAGCAGCAAAGGGGTGGACACTGAAGCTTTCTTT.

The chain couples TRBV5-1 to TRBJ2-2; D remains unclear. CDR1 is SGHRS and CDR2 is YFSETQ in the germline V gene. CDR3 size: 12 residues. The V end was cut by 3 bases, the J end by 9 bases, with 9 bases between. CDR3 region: CASSSEVRELFF. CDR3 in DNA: TGCGCCAGCAGCTCAGAGGTCCGGGAGCTGTTTTTT.

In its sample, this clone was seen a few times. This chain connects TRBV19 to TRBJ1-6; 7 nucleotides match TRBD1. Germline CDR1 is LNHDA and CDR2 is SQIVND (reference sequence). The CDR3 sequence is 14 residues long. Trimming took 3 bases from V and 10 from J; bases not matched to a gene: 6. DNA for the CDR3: TGTGCCAGTAGTATCCAGACAGGGAACTCACCCCTCCACTTT. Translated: CASSIQTGNSPLHF.

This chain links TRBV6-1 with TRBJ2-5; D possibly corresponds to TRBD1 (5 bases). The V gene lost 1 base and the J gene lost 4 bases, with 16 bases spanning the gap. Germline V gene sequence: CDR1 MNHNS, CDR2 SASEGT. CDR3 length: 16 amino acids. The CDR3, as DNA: TGTGCCAGCAGTGAAGGCCCAGCAGGGTTAGGAGAGACCCAGTACTTC. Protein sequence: CASSEGPAGLGETQYF.

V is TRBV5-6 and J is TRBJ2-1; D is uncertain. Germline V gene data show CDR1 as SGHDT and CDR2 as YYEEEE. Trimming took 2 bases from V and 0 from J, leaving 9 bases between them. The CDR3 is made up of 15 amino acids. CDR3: CASSFSVDSYNEQFF. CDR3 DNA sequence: TGTGCCAGCAGCTTTTCCGTAGACTCCTACAATGAGCAGTTCTTC.

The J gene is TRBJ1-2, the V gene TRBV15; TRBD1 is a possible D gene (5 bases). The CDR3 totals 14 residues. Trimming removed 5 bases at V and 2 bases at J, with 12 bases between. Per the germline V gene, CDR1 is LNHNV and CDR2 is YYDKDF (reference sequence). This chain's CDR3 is CATSFGRANYGYTF. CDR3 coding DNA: TGTGCCACCAGCTTTGGCAGGGCCAACTATGGCTACACCTTC.